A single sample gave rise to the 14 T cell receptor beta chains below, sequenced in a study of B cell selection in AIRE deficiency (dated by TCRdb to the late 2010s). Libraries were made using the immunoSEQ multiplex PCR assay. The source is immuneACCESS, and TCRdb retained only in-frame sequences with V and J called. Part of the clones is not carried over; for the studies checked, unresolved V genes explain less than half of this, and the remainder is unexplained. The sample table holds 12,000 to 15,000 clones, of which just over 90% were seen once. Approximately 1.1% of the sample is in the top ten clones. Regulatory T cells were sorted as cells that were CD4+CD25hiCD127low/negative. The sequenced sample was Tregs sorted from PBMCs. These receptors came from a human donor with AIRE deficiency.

The DNA of the CDR3 is TGTGCCAGCAGTCTCTCTCGACTGCCCAAATATGGCTACACCTTC. Its protein product is CASSLSRLPKYGYTF. This chain connects TRBV28 to TRBJ1-2; D unresolved. Per the germline V gene, CDR1 is MDHEN and CDR2 is SYDVKM. V gave up 5 bases and J gave up 5 bases, with 18 bases separating them. The CDR3 spans 15 residues.

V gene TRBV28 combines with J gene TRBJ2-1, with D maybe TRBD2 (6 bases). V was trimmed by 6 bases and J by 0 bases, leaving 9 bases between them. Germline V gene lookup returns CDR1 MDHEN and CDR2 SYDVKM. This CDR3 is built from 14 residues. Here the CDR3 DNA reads TGTGCCAGCAGGAGGACTAACTCCTACAATGAGCAGTTCTTC. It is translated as CASRRTNSYNEQFF.

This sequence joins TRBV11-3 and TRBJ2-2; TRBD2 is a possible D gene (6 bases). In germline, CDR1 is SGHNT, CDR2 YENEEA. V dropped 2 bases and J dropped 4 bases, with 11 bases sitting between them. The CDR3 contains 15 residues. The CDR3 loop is CASSLLVGGTGELFF. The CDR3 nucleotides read TGTGCCAGCAGCTTACTGGTGGGGGGCACCGGGGAGCTGTTTTTT.

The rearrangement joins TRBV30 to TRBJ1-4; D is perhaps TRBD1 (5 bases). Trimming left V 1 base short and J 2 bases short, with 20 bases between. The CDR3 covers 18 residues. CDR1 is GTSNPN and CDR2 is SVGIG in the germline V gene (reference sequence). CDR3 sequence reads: CAWSAWTGPTLTNEKLFF. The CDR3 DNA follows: TGTGCCTGGAGTGCTTGGACGGGACCGACCTTGACTAATGAAAAACTGTTTTTT.

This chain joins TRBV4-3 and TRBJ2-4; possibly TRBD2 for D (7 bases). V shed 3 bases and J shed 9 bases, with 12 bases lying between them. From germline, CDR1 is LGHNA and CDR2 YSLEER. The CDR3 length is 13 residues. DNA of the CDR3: TGCGCCAGCAGCCAGGGGGGGCGGGGCATTCAGTACTTC. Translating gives CASSQGGRGIQYF.

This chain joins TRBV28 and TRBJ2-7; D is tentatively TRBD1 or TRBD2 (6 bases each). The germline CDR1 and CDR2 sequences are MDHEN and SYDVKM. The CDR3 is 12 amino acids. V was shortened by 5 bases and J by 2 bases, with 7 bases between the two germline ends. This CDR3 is CASSGGPYEQYF. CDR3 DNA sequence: TGTGCCAGCAGTGGGGGGCCCTACGAGCAGTACTTC.

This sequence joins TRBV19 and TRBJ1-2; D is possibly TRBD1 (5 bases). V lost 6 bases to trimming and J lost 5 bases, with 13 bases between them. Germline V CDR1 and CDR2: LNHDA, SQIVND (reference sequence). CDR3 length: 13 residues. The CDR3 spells CASSGIQGYGYTF. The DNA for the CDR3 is TGTGCCAGTAGCGGTATTCAGGGATATGGCTACACCTTC.

CDR3 DNA: TGTGCCAGCGGGAGACAAGGCACCTTC. It specifies CASGRQGTF. The chain carries TRBV28 and TRBJ1-2; D unresolved. This CDR3 region has 9 residues. CDR1 and CDR2 (germline): MDHEN, SYDVKM. With 8 bases removed from V and 13 bases from J, the gap between germline ends came to 11 bases.

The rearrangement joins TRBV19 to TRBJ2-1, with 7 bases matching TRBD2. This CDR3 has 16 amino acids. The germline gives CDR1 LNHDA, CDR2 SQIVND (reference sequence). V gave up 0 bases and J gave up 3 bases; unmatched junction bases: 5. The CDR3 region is CASSIDPGGNYNEQFF. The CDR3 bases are TGTGCCAGTAGTATAGATCCGGGGGGAAACTACAATGAGCAGTTCTTC.

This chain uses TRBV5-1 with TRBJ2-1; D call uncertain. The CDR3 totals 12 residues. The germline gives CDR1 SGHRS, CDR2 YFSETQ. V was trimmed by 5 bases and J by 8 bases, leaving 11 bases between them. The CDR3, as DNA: TGCGCCAGCAGGTCTGCGGTCTATGAGCAGTTCTTC. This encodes CASRSAVYEQFF. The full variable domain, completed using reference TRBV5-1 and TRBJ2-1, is KAGVTQTPRYLIKTRGQQVTLSCSPISGHRSVSWYQQTPGQGLQFLFEYFSETQRNKGNFPGRFSGRQFSNSRSEMNVSTLELGDSALYLCASRSAVYEQFFGPGTRLTVL.

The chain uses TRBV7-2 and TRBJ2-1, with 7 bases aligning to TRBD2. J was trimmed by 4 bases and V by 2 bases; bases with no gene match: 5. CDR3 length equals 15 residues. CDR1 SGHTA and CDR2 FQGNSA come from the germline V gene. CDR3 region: CASSLIAGAYNEQFF. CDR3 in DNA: TGTGCCAGCAGCTTAATAGCGGGCGCGTACAATGAGCAGTTCTTC.

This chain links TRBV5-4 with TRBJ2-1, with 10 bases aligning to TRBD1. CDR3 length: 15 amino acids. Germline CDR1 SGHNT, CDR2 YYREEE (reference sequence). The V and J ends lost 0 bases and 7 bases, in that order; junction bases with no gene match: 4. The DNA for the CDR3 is TGTGCCAGCAGCTTGGTTGGACAGGGGGGGAATGAGCAGTTCTTC. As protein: CASSLVGQGGNEQFF.

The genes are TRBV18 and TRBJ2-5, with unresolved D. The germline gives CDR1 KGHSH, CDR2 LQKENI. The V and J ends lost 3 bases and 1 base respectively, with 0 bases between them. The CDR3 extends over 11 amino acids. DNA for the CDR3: TGTGCCAGCTCACCCCAAGAGACCCAGTACTTC. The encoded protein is CASSPQETQYF.

CDR3 coding DNA: TGTGCCACCACCTCGGTCGTAGATACGCAGTATTTT. It specifies CATTSVVDTQYF. The V call is TRBV28, the J call TRBJ2-3; no definite D call. This CDR3 contains 12 residues. V was clipped by 10 bases and J by 5 bases, with 13 bases between them. Germline CDR1 reads MDHEN; CDR2 reads SYDVKM.